One sample yielded the 31 T cell receptor beta chains listed below, sequenced in a study of OX40 agonist ivuxolimab in advanced cancers. Libraries were prepared by immunoSEQ multiplex PCR; TCRdb keeps only in-frame clonotypes and omits some of them. The data hold around 73,000 clones, with 80% to 90% observed a single time. This specimen consisted of CD4+ or CD8+ T cells sorted from blood, obtained in a trial of the OX40 agonist ivuxolimab. Receptor source: an adult with an advanced solid tumor such as melanoma, head and neck, liver or kidney cancer.

This sequence joins TRBV6-5 and TRBJ1-2, with D possibly matching TRBD1 (6 bases). V lost 5 bases, J lost 0 bases, and 10 bases lay in between. The CDR3 length is 14 residues. Germline V gene lookup returns CDR1 MNHEY and CDR2 SVGAGI. CDR3 coding DNA: TGTGCCAGCAGTCGGGACATCGCTAACTATGGCTACACCTTC. It is translated as CASSRDIANYGYTF.

The rearrangement uses TRBV2 and TRBJ2-7, with 10 bases identical to TRBD1. Germline lookup yields CDR1 SNHLY and CDR2 FYNNEI. The CDR3 runs to 14 residues. V dropped 5 bases and J dropped 7; count of bases not matched to a gene: 8. The CDR3 sequence is CASSPRQGAREQYF. Written as DNA, the CDR3 is TGTGCCAGCAGTCCTAGACAGGGGGCAAGGGAGCAGTACTTC.

The chain recombines TRBV9 with TRBJ2-6, with TRBD2 matching over 12 bases. J gave up 4 bases and V 0 bases, and 8 bases lay outside the gene matches. This CDR3 region has 19 residues. CDR1 is SGDLS and CDR2 is YYNGEE in the germline V gene. CDR3 sequence (DNA): TGTGCCAGCAGCGTAGGGCCTAGCGGGAGGGCCTCAGGGGCCAACGTCCTGACTTTC. Encoded protein: CASSVGPSGRASGANVLTF.

The chain employs TRBV19 and TRBJ1-5, with D possibly matching TRBD1 (5 bases). Trimming stripped 4 bases from V and 0 bases from J, with 10 bases between. CDR3 length equals 15 residues. Germline CDR1 LNHDA, CDR2 SQIVND (reference sequence). The CDR3 reads CASSRGGYSNQPQHF. The CDR3 DNA follows: TGTGCCAGTAGTAGGGGGGGATATAGCAATCAGCCCCAGCATTTT.

J is TRBJ2-1 and V is TRBV5-1, with 9 bases matching TRBD2. V shed 3 bases, J shed 4 bases, and the junction held 8 bases outside the gene matches. CDR1 and CDR2 from the germline V gene are SGHRS and YFSETQ. The CDR3 is 16 residues long. CDR3 DNA sequence: TGCGCCAGCAGCTCGGAGGTAGCGGGAGTTTACAATGAGCAGTTCTTC. Translating it yields CASSSEVAGVYNEQFF.

The V gene is TRBV11-2, the J gene TRBJ2-1; 10 bases align to TRBD2. After removal of 5 bases from V and 4 bases from J, the junction contained 5 bases not matched to a gene. This CDR3 has 15 residues. Germline assignment: CDR1 SGHAT and CDR2 FQNNGV. The CDR3 sequence: CASSRIAGGYNEQFF. DNA for the CDR3: TGTGCCAGCAGCCGCATAGCGGGAGGTTACAATGAGCAGTTCTTC. The variable domain in full, completed from reference TRBV11-2 and TRBJ2-1, reads EAGVAQSPRYKIIEKRQSVAFWCNPISGHATLYWYQQILGQGPKLLIQFQNNGVVDDSQLPKDRFSAERLKGVDSTLKIQPAKLEDSAVYLCASSRIAGGYNEQFFGPGTRLTVL.

The gene calls are TRBV6-4 and TRBJ1-5; 7 nucleotides agree with TRBD1. The trim removed 7 bases at V and 7 bases at J, leaving 13 bases unmatched. The CDR3 runs 15 residues. Per germline, CDR1 MRHNA and CDR2 SNTAGT. Here the CDR3 reads CASKRPTGNKQPQHF. CDR3 nucleotides: TGTGCCAGCAAAAGGCCGACAGGGAATAAACAGCCCCAGCATTTT.

V usage is TRBV11-3 and J usage is TRBJ2-7; 7 bases map to TRBD2. Germline V gene sequence: CDR1 SGHNT, CDR2 YENEEA. This CDR3 comprises 16 residues. The V segment lost 2 bases and the J segment 3 bases; nucleotides outside the gene matches: 10. The CDR3 sequence: CASSLRTGGSSYEQYF. The DNA for the CDR3 is TGTGCCAGCAGCTTAAGAACGGGCGGGAGTAGCTACGAGCAGTACTTC.

This clone was seen only a few times. V usage is TRBV7-9 and J usage is TRBJ1-4; no clear D. In germline, CDR1 is SEHNR, CDR2 FQNEAQ (reference sequence). The CDR3 has 14 residues. The germline V and J ends were trimmed by 5 bases and 3 bases, with 10 bases remaining between them. The CDR3 is CASSLSNSNEKLFF. The CDR3 DNA sequence: TGTGCCAGCAGCCTGTCTAATTCTAATGAAAAACTGTTTTTT.

This clone was seen only a few times. V gene TRBV18 combines with J gene TRBJ1-1; 7 bases are a match to TRBD1. There are 16 residues in the CDR3. The germline V gene encodes CDR1 KGHSH and CDR2 LQKENI. The V segment lost 2 bases and the J segment 4 bases; nucleotides outside the gene matches: 10. The CDR3 is CASSPFPTGSGTEAFF. For the CDR3, the DNA is TGTGCCAGCTCACCATTCCCGACAGGGAGCGGCACTGAAGCTTTCTTT.

The gene calls are TRBV15 and TRBJ2-7; D is ambiguous. This CDR3 is 11 amino acids long. Germline V lookup: CDR1 LNHNV, CDR2 YYDKDF (reference sequence). CDR3 residues: CATSIVGGRRV. Here the CDR3 DNA reads TGTGCCACCAGCATCGTGGGCGGACGCAGGGTC.

This clone was counted a few times. The chain links TRBV2 to TRBJ2-1; no firm D call. Trimming stripped 4 bases from V and 7 bases from J, with 8 bases between. CDR3 length: 12 amino acids. The V gene's germline CDR1 is SNHLY and CDR2 FYNNEI. In nucleotides, the CDR3 is TGTGCCAGCAGTGCGGACGGGAATGAGCAGTTCTTC. It codes for CASSADGNEQFF.

As to this clone: At the DNA level, this CDR3 is encoded by other sequences in the same sample as well. The chain recombines TRBV5-1 with TRBJ2-3; D unclear. This CDR3 is 11 amino acids long. Trimming took 0 bases from V and 5 from J, leaving 1 base between them. Germline values: CDR1 SGHRS, CDR2 YFSETQ. The CDR3 nucleotides are TGCGCCAGCAGCTTGGGAGATACGCAGTATTTT. It specifies CASSLGDTQYF.

V usage is TRBV6-6 and J usage is TRBJ1-5; D is unclear. There are 15 residues in the CDR3. Germline-derived CDR1 and CDR2 are MNHNY and SVGAGI (reference sequence). Trimming took 7 bases from V and 2 from J, leaving 15 bases between them. The CDR3 reads CASKVIGLGNQPQHF. Written as DNA, the CDR3 is TGTGCCAGCAAAGTAATTGGTTTAGGCAATCAGCCCCAGCATTTT.

The J gene is TRBJ1-5, the V gene TRBV30; 7 bases map to TRBD1. The CDR3 covers 18 residues. Looked up from germline, CDR1 is GTSNPN and CDR2 is SVGIG (reference sequence). The trim removed 2 bases at V and 2 bases at J, leaving 15 bases unmatched. CDR3 DNA sequence: TGTGCCTGGAGTTCACGCAGCTCCGGGACAGCGGGCAATCAGCCCCAGCATTTT. Amino acids: CAWSSRSSGTAGNQPQHF.

The chain links TRBV6-5 to TRBJ1-3; D uncertain. This CDR3 region has 14 residues. Germline CDR1 reads MNHEY; CDR2 reads SVGAGI. Trimming stripped 0 bases from V and 7 bases from J, with 10 bases between. The CDR3 nucleotides are TGTGCCAGCAGTTACTCGGACGGATTCAACACCATATATTTT. The encoded protein is CASSYSDGFNTIYF.

The chain uses TRBV27 and TRBJ2-2; perhaps TRBD2 as D (5 bases). The V and J ends lost 4 bases and 2 bases respectively, with 14 bases between them. Germline CDR1 and CDR2: MNHEY and SMNVEV (reference sequence). The CDR3 is 16 amino acids. CDR3 region: CASSSSAGLNTGELFF. CDR3 in DNA: TGTGCCAGCAGTTCCTCCGCCGGACTCAACACCGGGGAGCTGTTTTTT.

The V and J genes are TRBV28 and TRBJ2-7; 7 nucleotides agree with TRBD1. J was trimmed by 1 base and V by 1 base; bases with no gene match: 10. The germline V gene has CDR1 MDHEN and CDR2 SYDVKM. The CDR3 is made up of 17 amino acids. CDR3 residues: CASSLLGGHLRSYEQYF. CDR3 nucleotides: TGTGCCAGCAGTTTATTAGGGGGCCATCTTCGATCCTACGAGCAGTACTTC.

The chain is built from TRBV14 and TRBJ2-7; 9 nucleotides match TRBD1. With V trimmed by 4 bases and J by 4 bases, 8 bases remained unmatched. Germline values: CDR1 SGHDN, CDR2 FVKESK. The length of the CDR3 is 15 residues. The CDR3 DNA follows: TGTGCCAGCAGCCTTCGACAGGGGGTACTATACGAGCAGTACTTC. This codes for CASSLRQGVLYEQYF.

This chain uses TRBV7-8 with TRBJ1-3; possibly TRBD1 for D (6 bases). Trimming took off 5 bases at V and 0 bases at J, with 14 bases between the two ends. Germline CDR1 is SGHVS and CDR2 is FQNEAQ. The CDR3 is 16 amino acids. The CDR3 here is CASSPHRDLSGNTIYF. CDR3 DNA sequence: TGTGCCAGCAGCCCTCACAGGGACCTCTCTGGAAACACCATATATTTT.

The chain is built from TRBV15 and TRBJ2-5, with 15 bases that match TRBD2. Germline-derived CDR1 and CDR2 are LNHNV and YYDKDF (reference sequence). The CDR3 is 18 residues long. V lost 2 bases to trimming and J lost 4 bases; unmatched junction nucleotides: 8. CDR3 nucleotides: TGTGCCACCAGCAGAATCTCTCCGGGACTAGCGGGAGGAGAGACCCAGTACTTC. This encodes CATSRISPGLAGGETQYF.

V and J are TRBV15 and TRBJ2-7, with D maybe TRBD2 (6 bases). Trimming cost V 4 bases and J 2 bases, with 15 bases left between them. The CDR3 is 15 residues long. CDR1 and CDR2 (germline): LNHNV, YYDKDF (reference sequence). In nucleotides, the CDR3 is TGTGCCACCAGCACCCCCGTCGGGGGAGCCTACGAGCAGTACTTC. Residues: CATSTPVGGAYEQYF.

This chain links TRBV4-1 with TRBJ1-4; D is unclear. V gave up 0 bases and J gave up 0 bases, with 14 bases separating them. The CDR3 has 18 amino acids. The germline gives CDR1 MGHRA, CDR2 YSYEKL. CDR3 sequence: CASSQENPTDATNEKLFF. In DNA form, the CDR3 reads TGCGCCAGCAGCCAAGAAAATCCGACGGACGCAACTAATGAAAAACTGTTTTTT.

V and J are TRBV19 and TRBJ2-3, with a possible D match to TRBD2 (5 bases). V was clipped by 4 bases and J by 6 bases, with 14 bases between them. CDR1 and CDR2 (germline): LNHDA, SQIVND (reference sequence). The CDR3 runs 14 residues. The CDR3 loop is CASSRTASRDTQYF. CDR3 coding DNA: TGTGCCAGTAGTAGGACTGCCTCGAGGGATACGCAGTATTTT.

The J gene is TRBJ2-7, the V gene TRBV18; no definite D call. CDR3 length: 13 residues. The germline V and J ends were trimmed by 0 bases and 7 bases, with 10 bases remaining between them. Germline V CDR1 and CDR2: KGHSH, LQKENI. The CDR3, as DNA: TGTGCCAGCTCACCACCGGCCAGTAAAGAGCAGTACTTC. Translation: CASSPPASKEQYF. The full variable domain, rest sourced from reference TRBV18 and TRBJ2-7, is NAGVMQNPRHLVRRRGQEARLRCSPMKGHSHVYWYRQLPEEGLKFMVYLQKENIIDESGMPKERFSAEFPKEGPSILRIQQVVRGDSAAYFCASSPPASKEQYFGPGTRLTVT.

This chain connects TRBV7-2 to TRBJ2-1, with D perhaps matching TRBD2 (5 bases). Germline V gene data show CDR1 as SGHTA and CDR2 as FQGNSA. V lost 1 base and J lost 9, with 10 bases in between. This CDR3 comprises 13 residues. The CDR3 bases are TGTGCCAGCAGCTTAGAGCTAGCAGGTGAGCAGTTCTTC. This encodes CASSLELAGEQFF.

The chain carries TRBV5-4 and TRBJ1-1, with a tentative D call TRBD1 (5 bases). This CDR3 region has 14 residues. V dropped 6 bases and J dropped 3 bases, with 15 bases sitting between them. Germline V lookup: CDR1 SGHNT, CDR2 YYREEE (reference sequence). The CDR3 reads CASTQGPRDTEAFF. The DNA of the CDR3 is TGTGCCAGCACCCAGGGCCCCCGGGACACTGAAGCTTTCTTT. The entire variable domain, with the rest obtained from reference TRBV5-4 and TRBJ1-1, is as follows: ETGVTQSPTHLIKTRGQQVTLRCSSQSGHNTVSWYQQALGQGPQFIFQYYREEENGRGNFPPRFSGLQFPNYSSELNVNALELDDSALYLCASTQGPRDTEAFFGQGTRLTVV.

The V and J genes are TRBV30 and TRBJ2-3, with TRBD2 matching 8 bases. Looked up from germline, CDR1 is GTSNPN and CDR2 is SVGIG (reference sequence). V shed 4 bases and J 12 bases; nucleotides not matched to a gene: 9. There are 12 residues in the CDR3. The CDR3 sequence: CAWTTPGTSQYF. The CDR3, as DNA: TGTGCCTGGACCACTCCCGGGACTAGTCAGTATTTT.

This clone was seen only once. The CDR3 DNA is TGTGCCGGGGGGGACTCTCTCTACGAGCAGTACTTC. Protein sequence: CAGGDSLYEQYF. V and J are TRBV6-1 and TRBJ2-7; TRBD2 matches at 7 bases. The CDR3 contains 12 residues. CDR1 is MNHNS, CDR2 SASEGT, per germline. After removal of 11 bases from V and 3 bases from J, the junction contained 7 bases not matched to a gene.

This clone was observed a single time. The chain carries TRBV5-5 and TRBJ2-7; weak D call: TRBD2 (7 bases). The CDR3 sequence is 14 residues long. The germline gives CDR1 SGHKS, CDR2 YYEKEE (reference sequence). Trimming left V 0 bases short and J 7 bases short, with 14 bases between. The CDR3 DNA reads TGTGCCAGCAGCTTGGACGGGGGGCTAGGTGAGCAGTACTTC. This gives the protein CASSLDGGLGEQYF.

V is TRBV6-1 and J is TRBJ2-2, with D perhaps TRBD1 (5 bases). The CDR3 sequence is 16 residues long. Trimming shortened V by 2 bases and J by 5 bases, and 15 bases separated the two germline ends. CDR1 is MNHNS, CDR2 SASEGT, per germline. As DNA, the CDR3 is TGTGCCAGCAGTGAATTAGGGGTACCCTATACCGGGGAGCTGTTTTTT. Its protein is CASSELGVPYTGELFF.